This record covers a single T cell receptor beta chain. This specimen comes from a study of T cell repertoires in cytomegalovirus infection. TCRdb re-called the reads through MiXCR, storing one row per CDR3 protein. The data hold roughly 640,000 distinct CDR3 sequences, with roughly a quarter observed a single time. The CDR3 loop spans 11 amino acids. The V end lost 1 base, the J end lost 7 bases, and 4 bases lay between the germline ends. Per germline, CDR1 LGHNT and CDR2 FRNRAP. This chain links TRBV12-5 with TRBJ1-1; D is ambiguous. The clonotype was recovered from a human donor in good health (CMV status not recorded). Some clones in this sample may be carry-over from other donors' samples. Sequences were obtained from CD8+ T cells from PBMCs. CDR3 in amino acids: CASGLGGEAFF. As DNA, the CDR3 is TGTGCTAGTGGTTTGGGGGGTGAAGCTTTCTTT.